The clone carrying this TCR beta chain was seen ten or more times. This entry comes from a study of Graves' ophthalmopathy and Graves' hyperthyroidism. Trimming removed 7 bases at V and 0 bases at J, with 4 bases between. The CDR3 has 13 residues. Transcripts of RNA were the source for amplifying TCR beta CDR3 regions. RT-PCR was first run with HTBI primers, then multiplex PCR in a second round. TCRdb reprocessed the multiplex PCR reads via MiXCR and lists one record per CDR3 protein. The table records some 200,000 distinct CDR3 sequences, approximately 28% of them present only once. Sequencing was carried out using peripheral blood. This rearrangement joins TRBV12-3 or TRBV12-4 to TRBJ2-6, with no clear D. This receptor was obtained from a man aged 50-59 years with Graves' ophthalmopathy. The CDR3 DNA reads as TGTGCCAGCAATCTCTCTGGGGCCAACGTCCTGACTTTC. It specifies CASNLSGANVLTF.